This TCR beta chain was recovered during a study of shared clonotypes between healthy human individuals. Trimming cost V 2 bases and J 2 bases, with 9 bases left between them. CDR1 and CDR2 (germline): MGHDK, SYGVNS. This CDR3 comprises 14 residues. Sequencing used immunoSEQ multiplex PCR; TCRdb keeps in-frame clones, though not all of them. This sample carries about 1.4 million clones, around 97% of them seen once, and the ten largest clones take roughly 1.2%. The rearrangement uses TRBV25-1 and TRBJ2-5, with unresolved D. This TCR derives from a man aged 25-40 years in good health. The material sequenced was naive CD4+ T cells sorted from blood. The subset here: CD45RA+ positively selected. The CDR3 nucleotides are TGTGCCAGCAGTGAAGGTAGGATTCAAGAGACCCAGTACTTC. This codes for CASSEGRIQETQYF.